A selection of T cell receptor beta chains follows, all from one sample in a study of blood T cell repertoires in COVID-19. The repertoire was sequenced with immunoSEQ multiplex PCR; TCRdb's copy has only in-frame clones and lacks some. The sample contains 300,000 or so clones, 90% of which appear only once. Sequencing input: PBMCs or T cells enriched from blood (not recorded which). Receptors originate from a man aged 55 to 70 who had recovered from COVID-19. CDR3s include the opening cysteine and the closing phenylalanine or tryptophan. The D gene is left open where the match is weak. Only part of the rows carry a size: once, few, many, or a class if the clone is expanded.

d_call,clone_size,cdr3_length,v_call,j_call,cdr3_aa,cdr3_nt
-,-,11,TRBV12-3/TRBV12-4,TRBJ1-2,CASSTPDGYTF,TGTGCCAGCAGTACCCCAGATGGCTACACCTTC
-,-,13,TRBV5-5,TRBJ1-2,CASSATANYGYTF,TGTGCCAGCAGCGCGACAGCTAACTATGGCTACACCTTC
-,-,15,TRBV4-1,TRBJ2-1,CASSQTGAYTNEQFF,TGCGCCAGCAGCCAAACAGGAGCTTATACCAATGAGCAGTTCTTC
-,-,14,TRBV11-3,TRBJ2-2,CASSLRQITGELFF,TGTGCCAGCAGCCTCAGACAGATCACCGGGGAGCTGTTTTTT
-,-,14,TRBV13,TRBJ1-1,CASSTRETNTEAFF,TGTGCCAGCAGCACACGGGAGACGAACACTGAAGCTTTCTTT
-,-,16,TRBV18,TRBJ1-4,CASSPPNRPTNEKLFF,TGTGCCAGCTCACCTCCCAACAGGCCTACTAATGAAAAACTGTTTTTT
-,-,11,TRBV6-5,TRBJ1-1,CASSYGLGAFF,TGTGCCAGCAGTTACGGACTCGGAGCTTTCTTT
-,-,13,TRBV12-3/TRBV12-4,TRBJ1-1,CASSPLFSTEAFF,TGTGCCAGCAGCCCCCTCTTCAGCACTGAAGCTTTCTTT
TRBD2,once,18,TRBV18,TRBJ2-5,CASSTGTSGVSPVETQYF,TGTGCCAGCTCAACCGGGACTAGCGGGGTGTCGCCGGTGGAGACCCAGTACTTC
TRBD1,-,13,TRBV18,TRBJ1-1,CASSPARDREGFF,TGTGCCAGCTCACCTGCAAGGGACAGGGAAGGTTTCTTT
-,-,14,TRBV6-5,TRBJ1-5,CASSYSSGRGPQHF,TGTGCCAGCAGTTACTCGAGCGGACGAGGGCCCCAGCATTTT
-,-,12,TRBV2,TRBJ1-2,CASWEGFDGYTF,TGTGCCAGCTGGGAGGGCTTCGATGGCTACACCTTC
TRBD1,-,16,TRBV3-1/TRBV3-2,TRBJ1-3,CASSQHLQGAGNTIYF,TGTGCCAGCAGCCAACACTTACAGGGGGCTGGAAACACCATATATTTT
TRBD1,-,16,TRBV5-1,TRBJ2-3,CASSLVQGRLTDTQYF,TGCGCCAGCAGCTTGGTACAGGGGCGGCTCACAGATACGCAGTATTTT
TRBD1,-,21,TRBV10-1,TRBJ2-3,CASSGNGGREAKNRGADTQYF,TGCGCCAGCAGTGGGAATGGGGGTCGCGAAGCAAAGAACAGGGGGGCAGATACGCAGTATTTT
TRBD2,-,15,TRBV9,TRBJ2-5,CASSPTSGGVETQYF,TGTGCCAGCAGCCCGACTAGCGGGGGGGTGGAGACCCAGTACTTC
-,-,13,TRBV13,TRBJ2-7,CASSQRTDYEQYF,TGTGCCAGCAGCCAACGGACAGACTACGAGCAGTACTTC
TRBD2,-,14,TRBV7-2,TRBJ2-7,CASSTHGGSYEQYF,TGTGCCAGCAGCACCCACGGCGGGAGTTACGAGCAGTACTTC
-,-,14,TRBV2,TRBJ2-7,CASSELVLYYEQYF,TGTGCCAGCAGTGAACTAGTCCTCTACTACGAGCAGTACTTC
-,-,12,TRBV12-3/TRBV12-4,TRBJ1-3,CASRGSGNTIYF,TGTGCCAGCCGGGGCTCTGGAAACACCATATATTTT
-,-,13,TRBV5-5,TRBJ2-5,CASSKGDIETQYF,TGTGCCAGCAGCAAAGGGGACATAGAGACCCAGTACTTC
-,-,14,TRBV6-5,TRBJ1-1,CASSSQGWNTEAFF,TGTGCCAGCAGTTCACAGGGATGGAACACTGAAGCTTTCTTT
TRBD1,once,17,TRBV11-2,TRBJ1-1,CASRPGGANRKNTEAFF,TGTGCCAGCAGACCAGGGGGCGCAAACAGGAAAAACACTGAAGCTTTCTTT
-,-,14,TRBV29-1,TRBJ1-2,CSVVRGLEGNGYTF,TGCAGCGTTGTACGCGGCCTCGAAGGCAATGGCTACACCTTC
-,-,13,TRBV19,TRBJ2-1,CASSIRTNNEQFF,TGTGCCAGTAGTATTCGGACAAACAATGAGCAGTTCTTC
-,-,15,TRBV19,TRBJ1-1,CASRNSGHLRTEAFF,TGTGCCAGTAGGAATTCGGGACACCTTCGGACTGAAGCTTTCTTT
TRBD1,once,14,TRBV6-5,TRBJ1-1,CASSYGNRGLEAFF,TGTGCCAGCAGTTACGGCAATAGGGGGCTAGAAGCTTTCTTT
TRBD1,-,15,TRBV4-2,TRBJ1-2,CASSQEETGLYGYTF,TGTGCCAGCAGCCAAGAAGAGACAGGGCTCTATGGCTACACCTTC
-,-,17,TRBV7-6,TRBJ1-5,CASSSVVGRQANQPQHF,TGTGCCAGCAGCAGTGTGGTCGGGCGACAGGCTAATCAGCCCCAGCATTTT
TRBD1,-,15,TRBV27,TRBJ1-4,CASSLWGQGDEKLFF,TGTGCCAGCAGTTTATGGGGACAGGGTGATGAAAAACTGTTTTTT
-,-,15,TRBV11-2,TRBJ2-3,CASSLRQFKTDTQYF,TGTGCCAGCAGCTTAAGACAATTTAAGACAGATACGCAGTATTTT
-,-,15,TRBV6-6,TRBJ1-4,CASTKQGATNEKLFF,TGTGCCAGCACCAAACAGGGAGCCACTAATGAAAAACTGTTTTTT
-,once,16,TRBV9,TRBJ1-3,CASSVQGQSSGNTIYF,TGTGCCAGCAGCGTACAAGGACAGAGCTCTGGAAACACCATATATTTT
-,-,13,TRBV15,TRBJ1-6,CATSRVQNSPLHF,TGTGCCACCAGCAGAGTGCAGAATTCACCCCTCCACTTT
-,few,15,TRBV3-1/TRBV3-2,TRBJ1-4,CASSQLSGRGGKLFF,TGTGCCAGCAGCCAACTTAGTGGGAGGGGCGGAAAACTGTTTTTT
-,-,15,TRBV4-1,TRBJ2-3,CASSQAGVSTDTQYF,TGCGCCAGCAGCCAAGCCGGGGTTAGCACAGATACGCAGTATTTT
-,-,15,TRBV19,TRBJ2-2,CASRNGGSNTGELFF,TGTGCCAGTCGGAATGGGGGCTCGAACACCGGGGAGCTGTTTTTT
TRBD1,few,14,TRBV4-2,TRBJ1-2,CASSKGQGTGGYTF,TGTGCCAGCAGCAAGGGACAGGGAACGGGTGGCTACACCTTC
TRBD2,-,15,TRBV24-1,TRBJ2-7,CATSDTRGSGHEQYF,TGTGCCACCAGTGATACCCGGGGTAGCGGGCACGAGCAGTACTTC
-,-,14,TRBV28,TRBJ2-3,CASSLDILTDTQYF,TGTGCCAGCAGCCTCGACATCCTCACAGATACGCAGTATTTT
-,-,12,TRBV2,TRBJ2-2,CASSAGVGELFF,TGTGCCAGCAGTGCGGGTGTCGGGGAGCTGTTTTTT
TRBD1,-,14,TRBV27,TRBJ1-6,CASGLGQLNSPLHF,TGTGCCAGCGGCCTGGGACAGCTGAATTCACCCCTCCACTTT
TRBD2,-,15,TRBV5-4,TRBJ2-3,CASSLDSGGTDTQYF,TGTGCCAGCAGCTTGGATAGCGGGGGCACAGATACGCAGTATTTT
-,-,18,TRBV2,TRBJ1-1,CASRETGFVGKLNTEAFF,TGTGCCAGCAGGGAGACAGGTTTTGTGGGAAAACTGAACACTGAAGCTTTCTTT
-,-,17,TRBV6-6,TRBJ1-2,CASSPGFQFLTNYGYTF,TGTGCCAGCAGTCCCGGTTTTCAATTCCTCACTAACTATGGCTACACCTTC
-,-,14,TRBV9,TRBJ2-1,CASSTHLGVNEQFF,TGTGCCAGCAGCACCCACCTAGGAGTCAATGAGCAGTTCTTC
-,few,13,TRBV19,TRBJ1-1,CASRITGNTEAFF,TGTGCCAGTAGAATAACAGGGAACACTGAAGCTTTCTTT
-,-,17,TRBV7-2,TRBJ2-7,CASNPGVGARGNYEQYF,TGTGCCAGTAATCCTGGTGTGGGGGCCCGGGGAAACTACGAGCAGTACTTC
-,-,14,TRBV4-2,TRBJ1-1,CASSQDRRGTEAFF,TGTGCCAGCAGCCAAGATCGAAGGGGCACTGAAGCTTTCTTT
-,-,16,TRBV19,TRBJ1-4,CASSHRGGRKNEKLFF,TGTGCCAGTAGCCACCGGGGGGGGCGGAAGAATGAAAAACTGTTTTTT
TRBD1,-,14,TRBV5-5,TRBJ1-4,CASSQGTGNEKLFF,TGTGCCAGCAGCCAGGGGACAGGGAATGAAAAACTGTTTTTT
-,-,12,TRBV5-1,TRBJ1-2,CASSAGSDGYTF,TGCGCCAGCAGCGCGGGGTCAGATGGCTACACCTTC
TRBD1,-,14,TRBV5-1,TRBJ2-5,CASSLGTVQETQYF,TGCGCCAGCAGCTTAGGGACAGTCCAAGAGACCCAGTACTTC
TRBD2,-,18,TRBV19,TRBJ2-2,CASSIRPGTSGGTGELFF,TGTGCCAGTAGTATACGCCCAGGGACTAGCGGGGGGACCGGGGAGCTGTTTTTT
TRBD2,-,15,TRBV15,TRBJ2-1,CATRSGRQPYNEQFF,TGTGCCACCCGAAGCGGGAGGCAGCCCTACAATGAGCAGTTCTTC
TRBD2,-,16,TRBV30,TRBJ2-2,CAWSAELAAPAGELFF,TGTGCCTGGAGTGCCGAACTAGCGGCCCCGGCCGGGGAGCTGTTTTTT
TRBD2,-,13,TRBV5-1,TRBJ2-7,CASSSGSSYEQYF,TGCGCCAGCAGTAGCGGGAGCTCCTACGAGCAGTACTTC
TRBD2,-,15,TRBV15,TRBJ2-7,CATSTGTSGIEEQYF,TGTGCCACCAGCACCGGGACTAGCGGGATTGAAGAGCAGTACTTC
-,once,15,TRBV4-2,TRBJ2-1,CASSQAFGGLYEQFF,TGTGCCAGCAGCCAAGCGTTCGGGGGGCTCTATGAGCAGTTCTTC